The 16 T cell receptor beta chains given below trace back to one sample, sequenced in a study of OX40 agonist ivuxolimab in advanced cancers. The assay was immunoSEQ multiplex PCR, and TCRdb's table has in-frame clones only and misses some. The sample has tens of thousands of clones, 65% to 90% seen once. Sequenced material: CD4+ or CD8+ T cells sorted from blood, taken in a trial of the OX40 agonist ivuxolimab. The receptors here all came from an adult with an advanced solid tumor such as melanoma, head and neck, liver or kidney cancer.

This rearrangement joins TRBV7-6 to TRBJ2-3; TRBD2 might be the D (5 bases). The CDR3 totals 14 residues. The germline V and J ends were trimmed by 0 bases and 5 bases, with 9 bases remaining between them. The V gene's germline CDR1 is SGHVS and CDR2 FNYEAQ. The CDR3 nucleotides read TGTGCCAGCAGCTTAGCGGGAGCTCTAGATACGCAGTATTTT. This sequence encodes CASSLAGALDTQYF.

This sequence joins TRBV18 and TRBJ1-2; 9 bases align to TRBD1. The CDR3 is made up of 16 amino acids. After removal of 3 bases from V and 6 bases from J, the junction contained 11 bases not matched to a gene. Germline CDR1 KGHSH, CDR2 LQKENI. CDR3 sequence reads: CASSPTRTGEVDGYTF. The CDR3 nucleotides read TGTGCCAGCTCACCTACAAGGACAGGGGAAGTGGATGGCTACACCTTC.

This chain uses TRBV30 with TRBJ1-2; perhaps TRBD1 as D (6 bases). Between the trimmed V and J ends, which lost 5 bases and 7 bases, there was a span of 11 bases. The CDR3 is 11 residues long. Germline V lookup: CDR1 GTSNPN, CDR2 SVGIG (reference sequence). CDR3 loop: CAWRRGAGYTF. The CDR3, as DNA: TGTGCCTGGCGGAGGGGGGCTGGCTACACCTTC.

V usage is TRBV4-1 and J usage is TRBJ1-2, with 8 bases fitting TRBD1. This CDR3 region has 16 residues. Germline V gene sequence: CDR1 MGHRA, CDR2 YSYEKL. The V gene end was trimmed by 0 bases and the J gene end by 8 bases; junction bases not matched to a gene: 11. Here the CDR3 reads CASSQDQGQDFRGYTF. CDR3 coding DNA: TGCGCCAGCAGCCAAGATCAGGGACAGGATTTTAGGGGCTACACCTTC.

The chain employs TRBV7-6 and TRBJ2-2, with D uncertain. The V and J ends lost 3 bases and 0 bases respectively, with 5 bases between them. CDR3 size: 14 residues. Germline V gene lookup returns CDR1 SGHVS and CDR2 FNYEAQ. CDR3 sequence: CASSLGSNTGELFF. Here the CDR3 DNA reads TGTGCCAGCAGCTTGGGGTCGAACACCGGGGAGCTGTTTTTT.

The V gene is TRBV5-6, the J gene TRBJ2-1; D is undetermined. The CDR3 runs to 16 residues. The V end lost 8 bases, the J end lost 1 base, and 19 bases lay between the germline ends. CDR1 and CDR2 from the germline V gene are SGHDT and YYEEEE. This CDR3 is CASQSSEKGSYNEQFF. The CDR3 DNA sequence: TGTGCCAGTCAAAGTTCGGAGAAGGGATCCTACAATGAGCAGTTCTTC.

By sample share, this clone is medium-sized. V and J are TRBV9 and TRBJ1-1; 9 positions match TRBD1. The CDR3 extends over 14 amino acids. Germline CDR1 and CDR2: SGDLS and YYNGEE. V shed 9 bases, J shed 4 bases, and the junction held 10 bases outside the gene matches. CDR3 sequence reads: CATCPGQGFTEAFF. The CDR3 coding sequence is TGTGCCACCTGTCCGGGACAGGGATTCACTGAAGCTTTCTTT.

About this clone itself: This may stem from a read error, because a much larger clone lies one nucleotide away. This chain uses TRBV15 with TRBJ2-2; 8 bases map to TRBD1. CDR3 length equals 19 residues. The germline V gene has CDR1 LNHNV and CDR2 YYDKDF (reference sequence). The chain's CDR3 is CATGRVRGRQGKNTGELFF. In DNA form, the CDR3 reads TGTGCCACCGGCAGAGTTAGGGGAAGACAGGGGAAGAACACCGGGGAGCTGTTTTTT.

The chain employs TRBV2 and TRBJ1-1; tentatively, D is TRBD1 (6 bases). CDR3 length equals 14 residues. V shed 2 bases and J shed 5 bases, with 12 bases lying between them. CDR1 is SNHLY, CDR2 FYNNEI, per germline. The CDR3 loop reads CASSESGARTEAFF. The CDR3 bases are TGTGCCAGCAGTGAATCGGGGGCGCGTACTGAAGCTTTCTTT.

This chain joins TRBV27 and TRBJ2-1; no clear D. The V gene lost 1 base and the J gene lost 9 bases, with 4 bases spanning the gap. The germline gives CDR1 MNHEY, CDR2 SMNVEV (reference sequence). This CDR3 comprises 11 residues. Here the CDR3 reads CASSLYGEQFF. In nucleotides, the CDR3 is TGTGCCAGCAGTTTATACGGTGAGCAGTTCTTC.

To note about this clone: This sample also contains other DNA sequences that code for the same CDR3. This sequence joins TRBV9 and TRBJ1-2; TRBD1 matches at 8 bases. Germline-derived CDR1 and CDR2 are SGDLS and YYNGEE. Losses at the gene ends were 0 bases for V and 2 bases for J; bases not matched to a gene: 0. This CDR3 spans 14 amino acids. CDR3 nucleotides: TGTGCCAGCAGCGTAGCAGGGGGCAACTATGGCTACACCTTC. This codes for CASSVAGGNYGYTF.

The rearrangement uses TRBV4-2 and TRBJ1-3; no clear D gene. The V and J ends lost 4 bases and 0 bases respectively, with 13 bases between them. The length of the CDR3 is 16 residues. CDR1 is LGHNA, CDR2 YNFKEQ, per germline. The CDR3, as DNA: TGTGCCAGCAGCCCTCTTTCACTGAGCTCTGGAAACACCATATATTTT. Protein sequence: CASSPLSLSSGNTIYF.

The V call is TRBV19, the J call TRBJ2-7; TRBD1 aligns across 8 bases. J lost 3 bases, V lost 3 bases, and 7 bases had no gene match. Germline V gene data show CDR1 as LNHDA and CDR2 as SQIVND (reference sequence). CDR3 length equals 15 residues. The DNA for the CDR3 is TGTGCCAGTAGTATGCGGACAGGGAAAAGCTACGAGCAGTACTTC. It encodes CASSMRTGKSYEQYF.

The chain employs TRBV15 and TRBJ1-1; D uncertain. Germline V gene sequence: CDR1 LNHNV, CDR2 YYDKDF (reference sequence). The CDR3 spans 13 residues. Trimming removed 5 bases at V and 8 bases at J, with 15 bases between. Written as DNA, the CDR3 is TGTGCCACCAGCCCTATCCGGCGCGGCGAAGCTTTCTTT. The encoded protein is CATSPIRRGEAFF.

The chain carries TRBV19 and TRBJ2-1; D unresolved. V lost 5 bases and J 0 bases, leaving 5 bases between the germline ends. Germline V CDR1 and CDR2: LNHDA, SQIVND (reference sequence). The length of the CDR3 is 13 residues. CDR3 region: CASSLSSYNEQFF. The CDR3 nucleotides read TGTGCCAGTAGTCTAAGCTCCTACAATGAGCAGTTCTTC.

The J gene is TRBJ2-7, the V gene TRBV14; the D gene is possibly TRBD1 (6 bases). This CDR3 region has 12 residues. Germline lookup yields CDR1 SGHDN and CDR2 FVKESK. Trimming removed 3 bases from V and 7 bases from J, with 10 bases in between. CDR3 nucleotides: TGTGCCAGCAGCCAGGGGGCTGGGGAGCAGTACTTC. It encodes CASSQGAGEQYF.